This entry lists 18 T cell receptor beta chains sequenced from one sample in a study of OX40 agonist ivuxolimab in advanced cancers. TCRdb's copy holds only in-frame clones and misses some; the assay was immunoSEQ multiplex PCR. The profile covers 53,000 or so clones, with roughly 80% appearing a single time and around an eighth taken by the ten largest. Here the sequenced sample was CD4+ or CD8+ T cells sorted from blood, taken in a trial of the OX40 agonist ivuxolimab. Receptors were obtained from an adult with an advanced solid tumor such as melanoma, head and neck, liver or kidney cancer.

J is TRBJ2-1 and V is TRBV29-1, with D maybe TRBD1 (6 bases). Germline loops: CDR1 SQVTM, CDR2 ANQGSEA. The CDR3 is made up of 15 amino acids. The V gene lost 0 bases and the J gene lost 10 bases, with 19 bases spanning the gap. Here the CDR3 reads CSVEDSGTLPYEQFF. The CDR3 DNA reads as TGCAGCGTTGAAGATTCGGGGACACTGCCTTACGAGCAGTTCTTC.

This sequence joins TRBV5-6 and TRBJ1-4, with D maybe TRBD1 (5 bases). Trimming removed 0 bases from V and 7 bases from J, with 16 bases in between. This CDR3 has 16 amino acids. Germline V CDR1 and CDR2: SGHDT, YYEEEE. CDR3 sequence (DNA): TGTGCCAGCAGCTTGGCCTCCAGGGCGGAAAGTGAAAAACTGTTTTTT. Translated: CASSLASRAESEKLFF.

The gene calls are TRBV19 and TRBJ1-4; D not resolved. Looked up from germline, CDR1 is LNHDA and CDR2 is SQIVND (reference sequence). The CDR3 loop spans 13 amino acids. V lost 0 bases and J lost 10, with 9 bases in between. Here the CDR3 DNA reads TGTGCCAGTAGTATAGAGGTATCCGCAAAACTGTTTTTT. Its protein is CASSIEVSAKLFF.

This chain uses TRBV7-9 with TRBJ1-4; 10 nucleotides align to TRBD1. The germline V gene has CDR1 SEHNR and CDR2 FQNEAQ (reference sequence). The CDR3 sequence is 16 residues long. Trimming removed 5 bases from V and 7 bases from J; junction bases left unmatched: 10. This chain's CDR3 is CASSLGTGVRGEKLFF. CDR3 bases: TGTGCCAGCAGCCTAGGGACAGGGGTCCGGGGTGAAAAACTGTTTTTT.

The chain is built from TRBV7-2 and TRBJ2-3, with 10 bases aligning to TRBD2. V was pared by 2 bases and J by 6 bases, with 5 bases of the junction left unmatched. The CDR3 loop spans 15 amino acids. Germline CDR1 SGHTA, CDR2 FQGNSA. This chain's CDR3 is CASSLLAGDGDTQYF. As DNA, the CDR3 is TGTGCCAGCAGCTTACTAGCGGGAGACGGCGATACGCAGTATTTT. Variable domain in full (rest from reference TRBV7-2 and TRBJ2-3): GAGVSQSPSNKVTEKGKDVELRCDPISGHTALYWYRQSLGQGLEFLIYFQGNSAPDKSGLPSDRFSAERTGGSVSTLTIQRTQQEDSAVYLCASSLLAGDGDTQYFGPGTRLTVL.

The rearrangement joins TRBV2 to TRBJ2-1, with D perhaps matching TRBD2 (6 bases). Germline loops: CDR1 SNHLY, CDR2 FYNNEI. Trimming stripped 6 bases from V and 1 base from J, with 13 bases between. This CDR3 has 15 residues. The DNA of the CDR3 is TGTGCCAGCAGGGACGCGCGGGGTTCCTACAATGAGCAGTTCTTC. Residues: CASRDARGSYNEQFF. Full variable domain (rest looked up from reference TRBV2 and TRBJ2-1): EPEVTQTPSHQVTQMGQEVILRCVPISNHLYFYWYRQILGQKVEFLVSFYNNEISEKSEIFDDQFSVERPDGSNFTLKIRSTKLEDSAMYFCASRDARGSYNEQFFGPGTRLTVL.

This chain uses TRBV5-1 with TRBJ2-7; possibly TRBD1 for D (5 bases). CDR1 and CDR2 (germline): SGHRS, YFSETQ. V gave up 0 bases and J gave up 4 bases, with 11 bases separating them. This CDR3 has 14 residues. This CDR3 reads CASSLGQSAYEQYF. Written as DNA, the CDR3 is TGCGCCAGCAGCTTGGGACAGTCAGCTTACGAGCAGTACTTC.

The V gene is TRBV5-1, the J gene TRBJ1-2; D possibly corresponds to TRBD1 (5 bases). Trimming removed 2 bases at V and 4 bases at J, with 9 bases between. This CDR3 comprises 13 residues. Germline values: CDR1 SGHRS, CDR2 YFSETQ. Here the CDR3 reads CASSFDSSYGYTF. DNA of the CDR3: TGCGCCAGCAGCTTCGACAGTTCCTATGGCTACACCTTC.

CDR3 residues: CASQTLNTEAFF. The CDR3 nucleotides are TGTGCCAGCCAAACCCTTAACACTGAAGCTTTCTTT. V is TRBV2 and J is TRBJ1-1; no definite D call. The V gene's germline CDR1 is SNHLY and CDR2 FYNNEI. V was clipped by 8 bases and J by 2 bases, with 9 bases between them. This CDR3 contains 12 residues.

The rearrangement links TRBV27 to TRBJ2-7; 7 positions match TRBD1. This CDR3 has 14 amino acids. Per germline, CDR1 MNHEY and CDR2 SMNVEV (reference sequence). J gave up 7 bases and V 7 bases, and 13 bases lay outside the gene matches. CDR3 sequence reads: CASTPGDRAREQYF. DNA for the CDR3: TGTGCCAGCACCCCTGGTGACAGGGCGCGTGAGCAGTACTTC.

This rearrangement joins TRBV29-1 to TRBJ2-5; TRBD2 agrees at 10 bases. Unmatched junction bases numbered 4, after V lost 4 bases and J lost 2 bases. The germline gives CDR1 SQVTM, CDR2 ANQGSEA. CDR3 length: 14 residues. The CDR3 loop reads CSVVTSGNQETQYF. For the CDR3, the DNA is TGCAGCGTTGTCACTAGCGGGAATCAAGAGACCCAGTACTTC.

V gene TRBV7-3 combines with J gene TRBJ2-6; D is uncertain. V was clipped by 5 bases and J by 0 bases, with 8 bases between them. The length of the CDR3 is 15 residues. Looked up from germline, CDR1 is SGHTA and CDR2 is FQGTGA. CDR3: CASSPRGSGANVLTF. The CDR3 DNA follows: TGTGCCAGCAGCCCTCGCGGCTCTGGGGCCAACGTCCTGACTTTC. Variable domain in full (rest from reference TRBV7-3 and TRBJ2-6): GAGVSQTPSNKVTEKGKYVELRCDPISGHTALYWYRQSLGQGPEFLIYFQGTGAADDSGLPNDRFFAVRPEGSVSTLKIQRTERGDSAVYLCASSPRGSGANVLTFGAGSRLTVL.

V is TRBV11-2 and J is TRBJ2-2, with D perhaps assigned TRBD1 or TRBD2 (5 bases each). CDR1 SGHAT and CDR2 FQNNGV come from the germline V gene. The V gene lost 5 bases and the J gene lost 0 bases, with 16 bases spanning the gap. The CDR3 runs to 17 residues. The CDR3 region is CASSDSGTASNTGELFF. CDR3 nucleotide sequence: TGTGCCAGCAGCGACTCCGGGACGGCCTCGAACACCGGGGAGCTGTTTTTT.

The rearrangement uses TRBV4-1 and TRBJ1-1; D might be TRBD1 (6 bases). Trimming pared 3 bases from V and 3 bases from J, leaving 17 bases between. This CDR3 has 16 residues. Germline V CDR1 and CDR2: MGHRA, YSYEKL. CDR3 coding DNA: TGCGCCAGCAGCCACCGGACAGCCACCCCCTACACTGAAGCTTTCTTT. It specifies CASSHRTATPYTEAFF.

J is TRBJ2-7 and V is TRBV28; TRBD1 matches 10 bases. V trimming: 6 bases; J trimming: 4 bases; junction bases outside the gene matches: 9. The CDR3 has 15 residues. In germline, CDR1 is MDHEN, CDR2 SYDVKM. CDR3 DNA: TGTGCCAGCAGACACACCGGGACAGGGGTGTACGAGCAGTACTTC. Its translation is CASRHTGTGVYEQYF.

The chain has TRBV6-5 and TRBJ2-2; the D gene is possibly TRBD2 (6 bases). CDR1 MNHEY and CDR2 SVGAGI come from the germline V gene. This CDR3 region has 14 residues. Trimming took 8 bases from V and 3 from J, leaving 13 bases between them. In DNA, the CDR3 is TGTGCCAGCCGTCGGCGGGGCTACACCGGGGAGCTGTTTTTT. Translated: CASRRRGYTGELFF.

The V call is TRBV7-2, the J call TRBJ2-7; TRBD2 might be the D (6 bases). This CDR3 comprises 14 residues. V was cut by 5 bases and J by 6 bases, with 17 bases left in between. Germline V gene sequence: CDR1 SGHTA, CDR2 FQGNSA. The CDR3 nucleotides read TGTGCCAGCAGCGACCGGGCGGGATTCTCCGAGCAGTACTTC. It specifies CASSDRAGFSEQYF. Filled out from reference TRBV7-2 and TRBJ2-7, the complete variable domain reads GAGVSQSPSNKVTEKGKDVELRCDPISGHTALYWYRQSLGQGLEFLIYFQGNSAPDKSGLPSDRFSAERTGGSVSTLTIQRTQQEDSAVYLCASSDRAGFSEQYFGPGTRLTVT.

The rearrangement uses TRBV7-8 and TRBJ2-7; D possibly uses TRBD1 or TRBD2 (5 bases each). The CDR3 loop spans 14 amino acids. CDR1 is SGHVS and CDR2 is FQNEAQ in the germline V gene. V dropped 5 bases and J dropped 7 bases, with 18 bases sitting between them. For the CDR3, the DNA is TGTGCCAGCAGCCTACCAGGGTGGGGGAAGGAGCAGTACTTC. Its protein product is CASSLPGWGKEQYF.